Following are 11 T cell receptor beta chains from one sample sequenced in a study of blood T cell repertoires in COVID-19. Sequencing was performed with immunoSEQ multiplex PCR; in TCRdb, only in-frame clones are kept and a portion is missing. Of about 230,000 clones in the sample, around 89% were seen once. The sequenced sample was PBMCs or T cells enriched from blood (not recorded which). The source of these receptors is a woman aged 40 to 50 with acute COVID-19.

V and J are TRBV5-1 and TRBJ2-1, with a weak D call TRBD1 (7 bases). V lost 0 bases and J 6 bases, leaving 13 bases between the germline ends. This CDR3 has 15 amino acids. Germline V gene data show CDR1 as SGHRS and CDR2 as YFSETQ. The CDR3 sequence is CASSLEAQGGNEQFF. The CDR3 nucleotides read TGCGCCAGCAGCTTGGAAGCCCAGGGGGGCAATGAGCAGTTCTTC.

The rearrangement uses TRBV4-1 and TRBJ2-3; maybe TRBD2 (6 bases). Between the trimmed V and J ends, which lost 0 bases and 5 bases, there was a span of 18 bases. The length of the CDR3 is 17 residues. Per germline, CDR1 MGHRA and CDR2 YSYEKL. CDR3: CASSQDGAGSEEDTQYF. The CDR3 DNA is TGCGCCAGCAGCCAAGATGGGGCGGGATCGGAGGAAGATACGCAGTATTTT.

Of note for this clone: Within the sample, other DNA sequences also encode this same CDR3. CDR3 loop: CASSLGQGLNSPLHF. Written as DNA, the CDR3 is TGCGCCAGCAGCTTGGGACAGGGTCTTAACTCACCCCTCCACTTT. This chain joins TRBV5-1 and TRBJ1-6, with 7 nucleotides matching TRBD1. The CDR3 sequence is 15 residues long. CDR1 and CDR2 (germline): SGHRS, YFSETQ. Unmatched junction bases numbered 7, after V lost 0 bases and J lost 10 bases.

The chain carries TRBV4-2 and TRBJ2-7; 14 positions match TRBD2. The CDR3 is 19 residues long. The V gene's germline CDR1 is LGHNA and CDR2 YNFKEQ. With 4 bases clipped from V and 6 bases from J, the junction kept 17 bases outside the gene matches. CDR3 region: CASSRTQTGTSGGSVEQYF. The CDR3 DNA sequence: TGTGCCAGCAGCCGAACGCAGACCGGGACTAGCGGGGGATCCGTCGAGCAGTACTTC.

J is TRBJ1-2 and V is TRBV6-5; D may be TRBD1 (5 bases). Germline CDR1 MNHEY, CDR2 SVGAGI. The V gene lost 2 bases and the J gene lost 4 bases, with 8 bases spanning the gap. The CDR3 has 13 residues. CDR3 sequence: CASSYDRLYGYTF. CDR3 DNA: TGTGCCAGCAGTTACGACAGACTCTATGGCTACACCTTC.

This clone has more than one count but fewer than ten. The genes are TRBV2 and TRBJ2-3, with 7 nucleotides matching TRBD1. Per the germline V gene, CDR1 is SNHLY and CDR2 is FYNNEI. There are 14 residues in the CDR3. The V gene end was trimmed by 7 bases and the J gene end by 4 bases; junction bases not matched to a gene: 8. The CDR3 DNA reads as TGTGCCAGCAAGCCTGGGACAGTATCAGATACGCAGTATTTT. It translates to CASKPGTVSDTQYF.

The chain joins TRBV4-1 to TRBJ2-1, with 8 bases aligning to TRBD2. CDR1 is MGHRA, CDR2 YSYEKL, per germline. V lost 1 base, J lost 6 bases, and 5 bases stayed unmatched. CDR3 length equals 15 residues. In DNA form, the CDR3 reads TGCGCCAGCAGCCAAGTACTAGCGGACCTCAATGAGCAGTTCTTC. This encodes CASSQVLADLNEQFF.

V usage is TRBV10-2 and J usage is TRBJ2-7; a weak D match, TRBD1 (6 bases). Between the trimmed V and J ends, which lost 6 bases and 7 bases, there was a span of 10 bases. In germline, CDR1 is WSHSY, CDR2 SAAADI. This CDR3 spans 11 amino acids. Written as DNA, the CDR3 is TGCGCCAGCAGCCGTACAGGGGAGCAGTACTTC. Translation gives CASSRTGEQYF.

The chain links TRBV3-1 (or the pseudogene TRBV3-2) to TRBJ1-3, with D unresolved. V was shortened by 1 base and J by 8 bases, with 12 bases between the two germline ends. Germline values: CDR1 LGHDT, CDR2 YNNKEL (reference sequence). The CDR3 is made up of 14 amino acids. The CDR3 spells CASSQGLGEYTIYF. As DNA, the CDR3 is TGTGCCAGCAGCCAAGGTCTTGGGGAGTACACCATATATTTT.

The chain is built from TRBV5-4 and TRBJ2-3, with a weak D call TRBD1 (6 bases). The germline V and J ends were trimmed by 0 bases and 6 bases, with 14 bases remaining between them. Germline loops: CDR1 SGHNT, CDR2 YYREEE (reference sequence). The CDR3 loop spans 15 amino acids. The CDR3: CASSLAVRGQDTQYF. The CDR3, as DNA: TGTGCCAGCAGCTTGGCTGTCAGGGGCCAGGATACGCAGTATTTT.

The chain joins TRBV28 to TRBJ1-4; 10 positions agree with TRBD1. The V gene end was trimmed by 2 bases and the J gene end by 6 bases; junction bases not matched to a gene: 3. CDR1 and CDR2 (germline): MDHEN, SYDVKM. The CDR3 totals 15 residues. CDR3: CASSLAGTGDEKLFF. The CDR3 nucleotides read TGTGCCAGCAGTTTAGCCGGGACAGGGGATGAAAAACTGTTTTTT.